The present entry profiles one T cell receptor beta chain with its context. Its antigen is not known. The data stem from a study of T-cell reconstitution after alpha-beta-depleted transplantation in children. Points from the study as a whole: Among T cells one year after transplant, newly produced cells accounted for most counts and diversity. For some patients, TCRbeta diversity was high at day 60 because of recipient T cells and thymic progenitors that survived.

The library targeted TCRbeta and was prepared with unique molecular identifiers. MiXCR, run by TCRdb on the PCR reads, gives a single entry per CDR3 protein. Of about 300,000 distinct CDR3 sequences listed, around 7.3% are singletons. The V gene end was trimmed by 6 bases and the J gene end by 4 bases; junction bases not matched to a gene: 13. CDR1 is DFQATT and CDR2 is SNEGSKA in the germline V gene (reference sequence). CDR3 size: 16 residues. The source material was peripheral blood, sampled 360 days after TCRalphabeta/CD19-depleted stem cell transplant. This chain uses TRBV20-1 with TRBJ1-5; TRBD1 matches 9 bases. The sequence came from a female patient aged 2 to 10 who had a stem cell transplant for Fanconi anemia, so the T cells may come from the graft donor. The CDR3 here is CSAGPLFDRGNQPQHF. CDR3 nucleotide sequence: TGCAGTGCGGGACCACTCTTTGACAGGGGGAATCAGCCCCAGCATTTT.